A single sample gave rise to the 25 T cell receptor beta chains below, sequenced in a study of cytomegalovirus exposure and HLA in healthy donors (dated by TCRdb to 2015 to 2018). The method behind the library was the immunoSEQ multiplex PCR assay. TCRdb took this table from immuneACCESS and kept in-frame rearrangements with V and J called. Such tables lack part of the clones; where checked against another copy, unresolved V genes explain under half of the gap, and the rest is unexplained. The sample includes about 82,000 clones, with 85% to 95% observed a single time. The ten largest clones capture more than 0.6% of the sample. The source material was PBMCs. These receptors were collected from a woman between 18 and 30 years old in good health and CMV-seronegative.

This chain connects TRBV5-1 to TRBJ1-4; no clear D. The CDR3 extends over 14 amino acids. V lost 2 bases and J lost 0, with 5 bases in between. Germline V gene lookup returns CDR1 SGHRS and CDR2 YFSETQ. CDR3 amino acids: CASSFSATNEKLFF. CDR3 bases: TGCGCCAGCAGCTTCAGCGCAACTAATGAAAAACTGTTTTTT.

The V call is TRBV6-4, the J call TRBJ2-3; 8 positions match TRBD2. Germline V gene sequence: CDR1 MRHNA, CDR2 SNTAGT. V dropped 6 bases and J dropped 0; count of bases not matched to a gene: 8. The CDR3 is made up of 16 amino acids. CDR3 sequence (DNA): TGTGCCAGCAGAGAAGGAGCGGGGGCGAGCACAGATACGCAGTATTTT. Translation gives CASREGAGASTDTQYF.

The chain is built from TRBV4-1 and TRBJ1-1; no definite D call. Per germline, CDR1 MGHRA and CDR2 YSYEKL. This CDR3 is 14 amino acids long. Trimming removed 4 bases from V and 8 bases from J, with 17 bases in between. CDR3 sequence reads: CASSPRVTTREAFF. The CDR3 region has the DNA TGCGCCAGCAGCCCCCGTGTGACGACTCGGGAAGCTTTCTTT.

This rearrangement joins TRBV6-5 to TRBJ1-2; D is unclear. V was trimmed by 4 bases and J by 4 bases, leaving 13 bases between them. CDR1 is MNHEY, CDR2 SVGAGI, per germline. CDR3 length: 14 amino acids. CDR3 sequence reads: CASSSHIHFYGYTF. As DNA, the CDR3 is TGTGCCAGCAGTTCCCATATCCACTTCTATGGCTACACCTTC.

This clone was seen just once. The CDR3 sequence: CASSQDLGGTEAFF. The CDR3 DNA reads as TGCGCCAGCAGCCAAGATTTGGGAGGCACTGAAGCTTTCTTT. The chain is built from TRBV4-3 and TRBJ1-1; D not certain. Trimming stripped 0 bases from V and 4 bases from J, with 9 bases between. CDR1 and CDR2 from the germline V gene are LGHNA and YSLEER. The CDR3 contains 14 residues.

J is TRBJ2-7 and V is TRBV25-1; 10 nucleotides align to TRBD1. The germline V gene encodes CDR1 MGHDK and CDR2 SYGVNS. This CDR3 region has 15 residues. V trimming: 3 bases; J trimming: 3 bases; junction bases outside the gene matches: 5. CDR3 protein: CASSDRDRGIYEQYF. The CDR3 DNA reads TGTGCCAGCAGTGACAGGGACAGGGGAATCTACGAGCAGTACTTC.

Only one count was recorded for this clone. V and J are TRBV5-6 and TRBJ2-7, with TRBD1 as a possible D gene (6 bases). V lost 4 bases, J lost 1 base, and 15 bases lay in between. The CDR3 is made up of 15 amino acids. CDR1 is SGHDT, CDR2 YYEEEE, per germline. CDR3 in amino acids: CASSIRQAGSYEQYF. The CDR3 DNA follows: TGTGCCAGCAGCATTAGACAGGCTGGGTCCTACGAGCAGTACTTC.

The J gene is TRBJ2-7, the V gene TRBV5-4, with 7 nucleotides matching TRBD1. Germline trimming cut 2 bases from V and 2 bases from J; bases unmatched to any gene: 1. The CDR3 is 13 amino acids. Germline-derived CDR1 and CDR2 are SGHNT and YYREEE (reference sequence). The CDR3 bases are TGTGCCAGCAGCTTTGGGACAGCCTACGAGCAGTACTTC. Encoded protein: CASSFGTAYEQYF.

This chain joins TRBV5-1 and TRBJ1-2; 10 nucleotides agree with TRBD1. V was clipped by 2 bases and J by 0 bases; unmatched bases: 1. The CDR3 is made up of 15 amino acids. CDR1 is SGHRS and CDR2 is YFSETQ in the germline V gene. CDR3 in DNA: TGCGCCAGCAGCTTTGACAGGGGGCCTAACTATGGCTACACCTTC. Protein: CASSFDRGPNYGYTF.

This clone was detected once. The chain employs TRBV4-3 and TRBJ2-7; D unclear. The CDR3 is 13 residues long. V was trimmed by 1 base and J by 3 bases, leaving 7 bases between them. From germline, CDR1 is LGHNA and CDR2 YSLEER. The DNA of the CDR3 is TGCGCCAGCAGCCAAGGTACGGGCTACGAGCAGTACTTC. Amino acids: CASSQGTGYEQYF.

The chain has TRBV5-4 and TRBJ1-2, with a possible D match to TRBD1 (6 bases). Germline V gives CDR1 SGHNT, CDR2 YYREEE (reference sequence). V was clipped by 7 bases and J by 5 bases, with 15 bases between them. The CDR3 runs 13 residues. The CDR3: CASVLQGSYGYTF. The DNA for the CDR3 is TGTGCCAGCGTCTTACAGGGTTCGTATGGCTACACCTTC. The full variable domain, its missing parts supplied by reference TRBV5-4 and TRBJ1-2, is ETGVTQSPTHLIKTRGQQVTLRCSSQSGHNTVSWYQQALGQGPQFIFQYYREEENGRGNFPPRFSGLQFPNYSSELNVNALELDDSALYLCASVLQGSYGYTFGSGTRLTVV.

The gene calls are TRBV7-2 and TRBJ2-7, with D possibly matching TRBD2 (5 bases). Germline CDR1 and CDR2: SGHTA and FQGNSA. The CDR3 sequence is 14 residues long. Trimming stripped 3 bases from V and 0 bases from J, with 9 bases between. CDR3 sequence: CASSFIGNSYEQYF. In DNA, the CDR3 is TGTGCCAGCAGCTTCATCGGGAACTCCTACGAGCAGTACTTC.

The rearrangement joins TRBV27 to TRBJ1-1; D not resolved. V dropped 3 bases and J dropped 7 bases, with 9 bases sitting between them. The length of the CDR3 is 12 residues. Per germline, CDR1 MNHEY and CDR2 SMNVEV (reference sequence). The CDR3 loop reads CASSFPGVEAFF. Here the CDR3 DNA reads TGTGCCAGCAGTTTCCCAGGTGTTGAAGCTTTCTTT.

The chain employs TRBV5-1 and TRBJ1-2; 8 nucleotides align to TRBD1. The CDR3 totals 15 residues. Germline values: CDR1 SGHRS, CDR2 YFSETQ. Trimming at V came to 5 bases and at J to 5 bases, leaving 11 bases not matched to a gene. CDR3 residues: CASSSSPGQVYGYTF. In nucleotides, the CDR3 is TGCGCCAGCAGTTCCTCTCCGGGACAGGTATATGGCTACACCTTC.

The chain is built from TRBV6-5 and TRBJ2-5; 10 bases line up with TRBD2. The CDR3 consists of 15 residues. The ends lost 7 bases at V and 5 bases at J; junction bases unmatched: 10. CDR1 and CDR2 (germline): MNHEY, SVGAGI. Here the CDR3 reads CASTKAGGPWETQYF. For the CDR3, the DNA is TGTGCCAGCACCAAAGCGGGGGGGCCTTGGGAGACCCAGTACTTC.

The chain recombines TRBV5-4 with TRBJ2-5; 8 nucleotides align to TRBD2. Germline lookup yields CDR1 SGHNT and CDR2 YYREEE (reference sequence). The CDR3 contains 16 residues. Germline trimming cut 4 bases from V and 5 bases from J; bases unmatched to any gene: 13. CDR3: CASSPGGPGGPETQYF. The CDR3 region has the DNA TGTGCCAGCAGCCCCGGCGGCCCGGGAGGGCCGGAGACCCAGTACTTC.

The CDR3 reads CASSTNTEAFF. The CDR3 DNA follows: TGTGCCAGCAGCACTAACACTGAAGCTTTCTTT. The rearrangement uses TRBV5-6 and TRBJ1-1; no definite D call. The CDR3 consists of 11 residues. Germline CDR1 is SGHDT and CDR2 is YYEEEE. Trimming left V 4 bases short and J 2 bases short, with 3 bases between.

The chain combines TRBV5-1 with TRBJ2-7; 8 positions agree with TRBD2. This CDR3 contains 14 residues. The V gene's germline CDR1 is SGHRS and CDR2 YFSETQ. V was pared by 3 bases and J by 5 bases, with 7 bases of the junction left unmatched. The CDR3 DNA sequence: TGCGCCAGCAGCTCCATGACTAGCGTTAACGAGCAGTACTTC. This sequence encodes CASSSMTSVNEQYF. Together with reference TRBV5-1 and TRBJ2-7, the CDR3 gives the full variable domain: KAGVTQTPRYLIKTRGQQVTLSCSPISGHRSVSWYQQTPGQGLQFLFEYFSETQRNKGNFPGRFSGRQFSNSRSEMNVSTLELGDSALYLCASSSMTSVNEQYFGPGTRLTVT.

This clone occurred once. The genes are TRBV7-9 and TRBJ1-2, with 7 bases identical to TRBD1. The CDR3 spans 12 residues. Looked up from germline, CDR1 is SEHNR and CDR2 is FQNEAQ (reference sequence). The ends lost 11 bases at V and 6 bases at J; junction bases unmatched: 9. The CDR3 protein is CAVTTTGDGYTF. CDR3 DNA: TGTGCCGTCACGACTACAGGGGATGGCTACACCTTC.

This chain uses TRBV19 with TRBJ2-1; TRBD1 matches 10 bases. The CDR3 is made up of 15 amino acids. From germline, CDR1 is LNHDA and CDR2 SQIVND (reference sequence). V lost 6 bases, J lost 4 bases, and 6 bases stayed unmatched. CDR3 coding DNA: TGTGCCAGTAGCCCGGGACAGGGGACATACAATGAGCAGTTCTTC. Protein: CASSPGQGTYNEQFF.

This chain connects TRBV6-5 to TRBJ2-7, with 9 nucleotides matching TRBD1. V shed 0 bases, J shed 2 bases, and the junction held 2 bases outside the gene matches. This CDR3 is built from 15 residues. Germline loops: CDR1 MNHEY, CDR2 SVGAGI. CDR3 amino acids: CASSYSGQGTYEQYF. The CDR3 coding sequence is TGTGCCAGCAGTTACTCGGGACAGGGAACCTACGAGCAGTACTTC.

The J gene is TRBJ2-2, the V gene TRBV11-2; 14 bases map to TRBD2. Germline loops: CDR1 SGHAT, CDR2 FQNNGV. V shed 5 bases, J shed 5 bases, and the junction held 4 bases outside the gene matches. This CDR3 contains 16 residues. Here the CDR3 DNA reads TGTGCCAGCAGCCGAGGGACTAGCGGGAGTACCGGGGAGCTGTTTTTT. The encoded protein is CASSRGTSGSTGELFF. The variable domain in full, with the rest retrieved from reference TRBV11-2 and TRBJ2-2, is EAGVAQSPRYKIIEKRQSVAFWCNPISGHATLYWYQQILGQGPKLLIQFQNNGVVDDSQLPKDRFSAERLKGVDSTLKIQPAKLEDSAVYLCASSRGTSGSTGELFFGEGSRLTVL.

V usage is TRBV5-1 and J usage is TRBJ2-1; 8 bases agree with TRBD2. The V gene end was trimmed by 3 bases and the J gene end by 0 bases; junction bases not matched to a gene: 8. This CDR3 contains 17 residues. Germline values: CDR1 SGHRS, CDR2 YFSETQ. The CDR3 region has the DNA TGCGCCAGCAGCTCTACCTCGGGGGGGAGCTCCTACAATGAGCAGTTCTTC. Translated, it gives CASSSTSGGSSYNEQFF. The full variable domain, with the rest looked up from reference TRBV5-1 and TRBJ2-1, is KAGVTQTPRYLIKTRGQQVTLSCSPISGHRSVSWYQQTPGQGLQFLFEYFSETQRNKGNFPGRFSGRQFSNSRSEMNVSTLELGDSALYLCASSSTSGGSSYNEQFFGPGTRLTVL.

This chain joins TRBV28 and TRBJ2-7; D gene uncertain. The V end was cut by 7 bases, the J end by 3 bases, with 13 bases between. CDR1 and CDR2 from the germline V gene are MDHEN and SYDVKM. CDR3 length equals 13 residues. The CDR3 spells CASKTPPLYEQYF. As DNA, the CDR3 is TGTGCCAGCAAGACACCCCCCCTCTACGAGCAGTACTTC.

CDR3 DNA: TGTGCCAGCAGTGGACTAGCGGGAGTGTATGAGCAGTTCTTC. The encoded protein is CASSGLAGVYEQFF. The chain recombines TRBV27 with TRBJ2-1; 13 bases line up with TRBD2. The CDR3 contains 14 residues. J gave up 8 bases and V 5 bases, and 3 bases lay outside the gene matches. Germline loops: CDR1 MNHEY, CDR2 SMNVEV (reference sequence).